The clone carrying this T cell receptor beta chain has ten or more counts. Its specificity is unknown. These data belong to a study of CD8 T cells in ankylosing spondylitis. Findings and limits, study-wide: Ankylosing spondylitis blood appeared to carry a characteristic TCR beta motif of eight or nine highly homologous variants. Earlier studies detected some motif variants in reactive arthritis synovial fluid and blood.

The CDR3 totals 13 residues. CDR1 and CDR2 from the germline V gene are LNHNV and YYDKDF (reference sequence). V was pared by 8 bases and J by 4 bases, with 6 bases of the junction left unmatched. Making the TCR beta libraries involved quantitative 5'-RACE with molecular barcodes. TCRdb independently ran MiXCR on the 5' RACE reads; one entry per CDR3 protein. The sample shows roughly 120,000 distinct CDR3 sequences, around 7% of them seen only once. The source of this sequence is a male donor with ankylosing spondylitis or in good health (not recorded which). Sequenced material: blood, either unsorted or a sorted T cell fraction (not recorded which). The chain links TRBV15 to TRBJ2-3; TRBD2 agrees at 7 bases. CDR3 DNA: TGTGCCACCGCATCGGGAGGCGCAGATACGCAGTATTTT. As protein: CATASGGADTQYF. The whole variable domain, remainder taken from reference TRBV15 and TRBJ2-3, is DAMVIQNPRYQVTQFGKPVTLSCSQTLNHNVMYWYQQKSSQAPKLLFHYYDKDFNNEADTPDNFQSRRPNTSFCFLDIRSPGLGDTAMYLCATASGGADTQYFGPGTRLTVL.